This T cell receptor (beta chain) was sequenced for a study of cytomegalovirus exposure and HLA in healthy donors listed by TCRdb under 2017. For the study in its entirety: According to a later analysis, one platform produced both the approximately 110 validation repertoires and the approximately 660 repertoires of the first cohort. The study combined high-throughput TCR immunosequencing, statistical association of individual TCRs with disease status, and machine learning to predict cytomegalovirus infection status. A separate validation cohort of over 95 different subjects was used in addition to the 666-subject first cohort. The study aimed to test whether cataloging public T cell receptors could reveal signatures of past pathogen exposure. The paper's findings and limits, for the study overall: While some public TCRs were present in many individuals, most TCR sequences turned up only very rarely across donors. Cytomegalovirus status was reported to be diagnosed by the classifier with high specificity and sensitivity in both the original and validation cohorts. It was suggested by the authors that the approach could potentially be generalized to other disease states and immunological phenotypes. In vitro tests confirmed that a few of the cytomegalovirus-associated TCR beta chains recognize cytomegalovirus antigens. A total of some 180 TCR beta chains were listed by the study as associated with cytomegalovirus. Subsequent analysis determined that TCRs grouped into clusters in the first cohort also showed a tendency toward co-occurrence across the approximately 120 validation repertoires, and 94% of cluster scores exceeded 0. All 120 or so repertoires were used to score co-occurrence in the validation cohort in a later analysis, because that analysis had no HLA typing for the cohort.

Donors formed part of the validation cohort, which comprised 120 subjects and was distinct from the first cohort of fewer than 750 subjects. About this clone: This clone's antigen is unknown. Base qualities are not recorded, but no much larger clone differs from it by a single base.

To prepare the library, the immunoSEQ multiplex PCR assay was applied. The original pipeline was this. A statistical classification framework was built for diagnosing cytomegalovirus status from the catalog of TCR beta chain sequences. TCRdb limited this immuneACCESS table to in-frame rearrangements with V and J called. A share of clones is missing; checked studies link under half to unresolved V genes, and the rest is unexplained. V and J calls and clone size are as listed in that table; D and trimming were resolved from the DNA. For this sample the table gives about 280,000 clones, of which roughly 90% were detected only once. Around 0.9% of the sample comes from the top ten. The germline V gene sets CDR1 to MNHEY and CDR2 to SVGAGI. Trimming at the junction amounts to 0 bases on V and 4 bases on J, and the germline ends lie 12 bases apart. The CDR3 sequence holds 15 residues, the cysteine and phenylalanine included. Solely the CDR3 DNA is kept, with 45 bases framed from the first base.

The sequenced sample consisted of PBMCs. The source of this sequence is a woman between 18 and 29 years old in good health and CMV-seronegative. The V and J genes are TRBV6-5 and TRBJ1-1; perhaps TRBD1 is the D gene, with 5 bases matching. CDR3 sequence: CASSYSNGGGTEAFF. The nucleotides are TGTGCCAGCAGTTACTCGAACGGGGGGGGCACTGAAGCTTTCTTT.